Presented here are 21 T cell receptor beta chains from one specimen sequenced in a study of blood T cell repertoires in COVID-19. Sequencing was performed with immunoSEQ multiplex PCR; in TCRdb, only in-frame clones are kept and a portion is missing. The profile shows roughly 160,000 clones, around 80% of them singletons. Source material: PBMCs or T cells enriched from blood (not recorded which). These receptors all stem from an older woman who had recovered from COVID-19.

This chain connects TRBV5-6 to TRBJ2-2, with 7 bases lining up with TRBD2. This CDR3 is built from 16 residues. Germline trimming cut 4 bases from V and 6 bases from J; bases unmatched to any gene: 12. The germline V gene encodes CDR1 SGHDT and CDR2 YYEEEE. For the CDR3, the DNA is TGTGCCAGCAGCAAGGCCGGGGACTACCTATCCGGGGAGCTGTTTTTT. Translation: CASSKAGDYLSGELFF.

J is TRBJ1-2 and V is TRBV3-1 (or the pseudogene TRBV3-2), with 10 bases identical to TRBD1. After removal of 1 base from V and 7 bases from J, the junction contained 6 bases not matched to a gene. Germline CDR1 LGHDT, CDR2 YNNKEL (reference sequence). The CDR3 covers 15 residues. The CDR3 region has the DNA TGTGCCAGCAGCCAAGTCGGGGGACAGGGGACTGGCTACACCTTC. Translation: CASSQVGGQGTGYTF.

This clone was observed many times. The chain joins TRBV19 to TRBJ2-6, with D unresolved. Looked up from germline, CDR1 is LNHDA and CDR2 is SQIVND (reference sequence). Trimming took off 5 bases at V and 2 bases at J, with 4 bases between the two ends. CDR3 length equals 13 residues. The CDR3 here is CASSLAGANVLTF. The DNA of the CDR3 is TGTGCCAGTAGTCTCGCTGGGGCCAACGTCCTGACTTTC.

This rearrangement joins TRBV18 to TRBJ1-4; TRBD1 agrees at 7 bases. Germline V CDR1 and CDR2: KGHSH, LQKENI. The CDR3 sequence is 13 residues long. The junction had 6 bases not matched to a gene; V was cut back by 1 base and J by 13 bases. CDR3 loop: CASSPQEGATLFF. DNA of the CDR3: TGTGCCAGCTCACCACAGGAGGGGGCAACACTGTTTTTT. The whole variable domain, filled in from reference TRBV18 and TRBJ1-4, reads NAGVMQNPRHLVRRRGQEARLRCSPMKGHSHVYWYRQLPEEGLKFMVYLQKENIIDESGMPKERFSAEFPKEGPSILRIQQVVRGDSAAYFCASSPQEGATLFFGSGTQLSVL.

J is TRBJ1-3 and V is TRBV27, with D uncertain. In germline, CDR1 is MNHEY, CDR2 SMNVEV (reference sequence). The V gene lost 7 bases and the J gene lost 2 bases, with 6 bases spanning the gap. This CDR3 spans 12 amino acids. The CDR3 DNA reads TGTGCCAGCATAAGCACTGGAAACACCATATATTTT. Amino acid sequence: CASISTGNTIYF.

The chain has TRBV4-1 and TRBJ2-7, with D possibly TRBD1 on 6 matching bases. Trimming removed 1 base from V and 2 bases from J, with 9 bases in between. This CDR3 contains 14 residues. Looked up from germline, CDR1 is MGHRA and CDR2 is YSYEKL. For the CDR3, the DNA is TGCGCCAGCAGCCAAGGGACAGCACCCTACGAGCAGTACTTC. It is translated as CASSQGTAPYEQYF.

The chain uses TRBV6-1 and TRBJ2-2; tentative D call: TRBD1 (5 bases). Trimming cost V 2 bases and J 1 base, with 14 bases left between them. The germline V gene has CDR1 MNHNS and CDR2 SASEGT. CDR3 length equals 17 residues. This chain's CDR3 is CASSEPAGSKNTGELFF. The CDR3 DNA sequence: TGTGCCAGCAGTGAACCTGCAGGGTCGAAGAACACCGGGGAGCTGTTTTTT.

In its sample, this clone was seen a few times. V gene TRBV6-5 combines with J gene TRBJ2-1, with D possibly matching TRBD2 (6 bases). Trimming stripped 6 bases from V and 2 bases from J, with 11 bases between. Germline lookup yields CDR1 MNHEY and CDR2 SVGAGI. The CDR3 is made up of 14 amino acids. The CDR3, as DNA: TGTGCCAGCAGCCTCAGGGAGGCCTACAATGAGCAGTTCTTC. Protein sequence: CASSLREAYNEQFF.

J is TRBJ1-1 and V is TRBV19; the D gene is possibly TRBD1 (6 bases). CDR3 size: 16 residues. Germline V gene lookup returns CDR1 LNHDA and CDR2 SQIVND (reference sequence). V was pared by 2 bases and J by 0 bases, with 13 bases between. The chain's CDR3 is CASSIHRAAMNTEAFF. The DNA for the CDR3 is TGTGCCAGTAGTATACACAGGGCTGCTATGAACACTGAAGCTTTCTTT.

The chain has TRBV19 and TRBJ1-2; D may be TRBD1 (6 bases). Germline V gives CDR1 LNHDA, CDR2 SQIVND (reference sequence). Trimming pared 10 bases from V and 6 bases from J, leaving 24 bases between. CDR3 size: 15 residues. CDR3 coding DNA: TGTGCCACCCTTACTAATGTGGGGGCGCCCCATGGCTACACCTTC. Its translation: CATLTNVGAPHGYTF.

The J gene is TRBJ1-6, the V gene TRBV11-2, with TRBD1 matching 10 bases. V dropped 6 bases and J dropped 10; count of bases not matched to a gene: 6. The CDR3 is 14 residues long. The germline gives CDR1 SGHAT, CDR2 FQNNGV. The CDR3 spells CASRGGTGVSPLHF. CDR3 sequence (DNA): TGTGCCAGCAGGGGCGGGACAGGGGTCTCACCCCTCCACTTT.

V usage is TRBV5-1 and J usage is TRBJ2-7, with D possibly TRBD1 on 5 matching bases. The germline CDR1 and CDR2 sequences are SGHRS and YFSETQ. Trimming took 3 bases from V and 4 from J, leaving 26 bases between them. The CDR3 extends over 18 amino acids. The CDR3 sequence is CASSSWGLSQGSSYEQYF. The CDR3 DNA sequence: TGCGCCAGCAGCTCTTGGGGCCTTTCGCAGGGTTCATCTTACGAGCAGTACTTC.

The rearrangement links TRBV3-1 (or the pseudogene TRBV3-2) to TRBJ1-6, with a weak D call TRBD1 (6 bases). This CDR3 comprises 15 residues. The germline CDR1 and CDR2 sequences are LGHDT and YNNKEL (reference sequence). V gave up 1 base and J gave up 10 bases, with 14 bases separating them. DNA of the CDR3: TGTGCCAGCAGCCAAGGCCCCCAGGGGAACTCACCCCTCCACTTT. Protein product: CASSQGPQGNSPLHF.

This chain uses TRBV7-9 with TRBJ1-6, with 9 bases that match TRBD1. The CDR3 covers 14 residues. CDR1 is SEHNR and CDR2 is FQNEAQ in the germline V gene (reference sequence). The V segment lost 8 bases and the J segment 7 bases; nucleotides outside the gene matches: 6. The DNA of the CDR3 is TGTGCCAGCGGGGGACAGGGCAAAAATTCACCCCTCCACTTT. Translating it yields CASGGQGKNSPLHF.

The chain employs TRBV15 and TRBJ2-7, with 8 bases fitting TRBD1. CDR1 is LNHNV, CDR2 YYDKDF, per germline (reference sequence). The CDR3 covers 14 residues. The V segment lost 0 bases and the J segment 6 bases; nucleotides outside the gene matches: 4. The CDR3 loop is CATSREQGVGEQYF. CDR3 sequence (DNA): TGTGCCACCAGCAGAGAACAGGGGGTTGGCGAGCAGTACTTC.

CDR3 region: CASSETGFGETQYF. CDR3 DNA: TGTGCCAGCAGCGAAACAGGGTTTGGGGAGACCCAGTACTTC. The gene calls are TRBV3-1 (or the pseudogene TRBV3-2) and TRBJ2-5, with D perhaps TRBD1 (6 bases). From germline, CDR1 is LGHDT and CDR2 YNNKEL (reference sequence). V lost 5 bases to trimming and J lost 5 bases, with 15 bases between them. The CDR3 has 14 amino acids.

This clone was counted only a few times. The V call is TRBV13, the J call TRBJ2-5; D might be TRBD2 (5 bases). The CDR3 consists of 14 residues. The V gene's germline CDR1 is PRHDT and CDR2 FYEKMQ (reference sequence). Deletions cut 3 bases from V and 0 bases from J, with 8 bases between. The CDR3 DNA sequence: TGTGCCAGCAGCTTTAGGCGGGACCAAGAGACCCAGTACTTC. Amino acid sequence: CASSFRRDQETQYF.

The chain is built from TRBV5-1 and TRBJ2-3; 9 bases are a match to TRBD1. Germline loops: CDR1 SGHRS, CDR2 YFSETQ. This CDR3 contains 17 residues. The junction had 12 bases not matched to a gene; V was cut back by 3 bases and J by 4 bases. The CDR3: CASSSGQGPDRSDTQYF. The CDR3 nucleotides read TGCGCCAGCAGCTCGGGACAGGGTCCGGACAGATCAGATACGCAGTATTTT.

The V call is TRBV4-2, the J call TRBJ1-1; maybe TRBD1 (5 bases). Germline CDR1 is LGHNA and CDR2 is YNFKEQ. The CDR3 is 17 residues long. Trimming took off 0 bases at V and 0 bases at J, with 14 bases between the two ends. The CDR3: CASSQEGEGLMNTEAFF. In DNA form, the CDR3 reads TGTGCCAGCAGCCAAGAGGGGGAGGGTTTGATGAACACTGAAGCTTTCTTT.

The chain combines TRBV5-4 with TRBJ2-5, with 12 bases identical to TRBD2. Trimming at V came to 3 bases and at J to 6 bases, leaving 12 bases not matched to a gene. This CDR3 spans 17 amino acids. Per the germline V gene, CDR1 is SGHNT and CDR2 is YYREEE (reference sequence). This chain's CDR3 is CASSSPSGTSGYQTQYF. In DNA form, the CDR3 reads TGTGCCAGCAGCTCGCCCTCCGGGACTAGCGGGTACCAGACCCAGTACTTC.

V gene TRBV19 combines with J gene TRBJ2-7; 11 bases line up with TRBD1. V lost 1 base to trimming and J lost 4 bases; unmatched junction nucleotides: 6. This CDR3 contains 16 residues. Germline values: CDR1 LNHDA, CDR2 SQIVND (reference sequence). In nucleotides, the CDR3 is TGTGCCAGTAGTATAGTGGGCGGACAGGGGGCATACGAGCAGTACTTC. This translates into CASSIVGGQGAYEQYF.